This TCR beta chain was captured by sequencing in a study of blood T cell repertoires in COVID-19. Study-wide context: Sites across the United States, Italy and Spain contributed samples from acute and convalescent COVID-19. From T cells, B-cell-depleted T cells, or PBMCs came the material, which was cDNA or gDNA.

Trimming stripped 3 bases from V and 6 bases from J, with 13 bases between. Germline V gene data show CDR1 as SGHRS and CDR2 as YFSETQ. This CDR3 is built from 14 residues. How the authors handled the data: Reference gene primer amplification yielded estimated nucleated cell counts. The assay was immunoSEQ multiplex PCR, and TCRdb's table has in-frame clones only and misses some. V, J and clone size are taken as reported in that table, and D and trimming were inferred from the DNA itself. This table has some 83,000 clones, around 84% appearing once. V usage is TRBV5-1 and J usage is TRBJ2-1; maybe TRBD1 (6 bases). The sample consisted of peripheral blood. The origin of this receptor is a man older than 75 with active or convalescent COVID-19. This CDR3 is CASSSSLQGNEQFF. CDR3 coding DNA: TGCGCCAGCAGCTCTTCGCTACAGGGCAATGAGCAGTTCTTC.